One and the same sample provided the 20 T cell receptor beta chains below, sequenced in a study of blood T cell repertoires in COVID-19. Sequencing was performed with immunoSEQ multiplex PCR; in TCRdb, only in-frame clones are kept and a portion is missing. The profile shows roughly 160,000 clones, about 80% of them singletons. The sequenced sample consisted of PBMCs or T cells enriched from blood (not recorded which). The receptors were sampled from a woman aged 70-85 years in a cohort exposed to, infected with or recovered from COVID-19 (not recorded which).

This clone was found a few times. The chain employs TRBV20-1 and TRBJ2-7; D remains ambiguous. V gave up 4 bases and J gave up 5 bases, with 6 bases separating them. This CDR3 is 10 amino acids long. Germline V gene lookup returns CDR1 DFQATT and CDR2 SNEGSKA (reference sequence). This CDR3 is CSAKANEQYF. The CDR3 DNA sequence: TGCAGTGCTAAAGCGAACGAGCAGTACTTC.

This clone was picked up one time. The chain combines TRBV29-1 with TRBJ2-1, with TRBD2 matching 7 bases. V shed 6 bases, J shed 12 bases, and the junction held 8 bases outside the gene matches. The V gene's germline CDR1 is SQVTM and CDR2 ANQGSEA. The CDR3 is made up of 11 amino acids. The CDR3 is CSVAWDYMQFF. CDR3 in DNA: TGCAGCGTCGCGTGGGACTACATGCAGTTCTTC.

The genes are TRBV18 and TRBJ1-1; 9 bases align to TRBD1. The CDR3 runs to 15 residues. J was trimmed by 3 bases and V by 3 bases; bases with no gene match: 5. The germline CDR1 and CDR2 sequences are KGHSH and LQKENI. The CDR3 nucleotides are TGTGCCAGCTCACCGCTACAGGGGGCCGACACTGAAGCTTTCTTT. This encodes CASSPLQGADTEAFF.

This clone has just a few counts. Compared with germline, one end of the junction differs, possibly owing to a read error. The chain uses TRBV19 and TRBJ1-1; D is uncertain. Germline-derived CDR1 and CDR2 are LNHDA and SQIVND (reference sequence). The CDR3 has 14 residues. CDR3 bases: TGTGCCAGTAGTATAGATGTGGAGAACACTAAAGCTTTCTTT. Translating it yields CASSIDVENTKAFF.

The rearrangement uses TRBV5-1 and TRBJ2-7; 8 bases are a match to TRBD1. Germline V lookup: CDR1 SGHRS, CDR2 YFSETQ. V lost 4 bases and J lost 6; bases outside the gene matches: 15. The CDR3 is made up of 16 amino acids. CDR3 loop: CASSQVGETGDREQYF. The CDR3 DNA is TGCGCCAGCAGCCAGGTTGGTGAGACAGGGGACCGCGAGCAGTACTTC.

This clone was detected once. This rearrangement joins TRBV7-8 to TRBJ2-7; maybe TRBD1 (6 bases). CDR3 length: 14 amino acids. Trimming pared 5 bases from V and 4 bases from J, leaving 15 bases between. The germline V gene encodes CDR1 SGHVS and CDR2 FQNEAQ. The CDR3 protein is CASSGRQAPYEQYF. The CDR3, as DNA: TGTGCCAGCAGCGGACGACAGGCTCCATACGAGCAGTACTTC. Using reference TRBV7-8 and TRBJ2-7 for the parts outside the CDR3, the full variable domain is GAGVSQSPRYKVAKRGQDVALRCDPISGHVSLFWYQQALGQGPEFLTYFQNEAQLDKSGLPSDRFFAERPEGSVSTLKIQRTQQEDSAVYLCASSGRQAPYEQYFGPGTRLTVT.

This clone occurred a few times. The chain joins TRBV27 to TRBJ2-2, with 8 bases identical to TRBD2. Germline-derived CDR1 and CDR2 are MNHEY and SMNVEV (reference sequence). The junction had 6 bases not matched to a gene; V was cut back by 3 bases and J by 6 bases. The CDR3 has 15 amino acids. As DNA, the CDR3 is TGTGCCAGCAGTTTCGGCGGGAGGTCGGCCGGGGAGCTGTTTTTT. This codes for CASSFGGRSAGELFF.

To note about this clone: At one end, the junction sequence differs from germline, possibly due to a read error. This chain joins TRBV30 and TRBJ2-1; TRBD1 is a possible D gene (6 bases). The CDR3 has 13 residues. The germline V gene has CDR1 GTSNPN and CDR2 SVGIG (reference sequence). DNA for the CDR3: TGTGCCTGGAGCGGGACACGCTACAATGAGCAGCTCTTC. Translating gives CAWSGTRYNEQLF.

This sequence joins TRBV18 and TRBJ1-6; D is perhaps TRBD1 (5 bases). V was cut by 2 bases and J by 0 bases, with 14 bases left in between. CDR3 length: 18 amino acids. In germline, CDR1 is KGHSH, CDR2 LQKENI. For the CDR3, the DNA is TGTGCCAGCTCACCAATGGGGCAGGGAAGCTCCTATAATTCACCCCTCCACTTT. This encodes CASSPMGQGSSYNSPLHF.

On this clone itself: Its ends do not fully match the called genes, so a read error is possible. The chain combines TRBV27 with TRBJ1-6, with 7 bases that match TRBD1. The CDR3 covers 15 residues. CDR1 is MNHEY and CDR2 is SMNVEV in the germline V gene (reference sequence). The CDR3, as DNA: TGTGCCACCCCCGCCCTGGGACAGTTTAATTCACCCCTCTACTTT. Translated, it gives CATPALGQFNSPLYF.

The chain carries TRBV20-1 and TRBJ2-3, with a possible D match to TRBD1 (5 bases). CDR3 length: 11 amino acids. Trimming removed 6 bases at V and 5 bases at J, with 9 bases between. Looked up from germline, CDR1 is DFQATT and CDR2 is SNEGSKA (reference sequence). CDR3 nucleotide sequence: TGCAGTGCGGGCGACAGAGATACGCAGTATTTT. Translated: CSAGDRDTQYF.

The chain recombines TRBV3-1 (or the pseudogene TRBV3-2) with TRBJ1-6, with 12 positions matching TRBD1. J lost 10 bases, V lost 5 bases, and 12 bases had no gene match. Germline assignment: CDR1 LGHDT and CDR2 YNNKEL (reference sequence). This CDR3 contains 17 residues. CDR3 sequence (DNA): TGTGCCAGCAGCGAACCCCGGGACAGGGGGCCCCCCTCACCCCTCCACTTT. Translated, it gives CASSEPRDRGPPSPLHF.

This CDR3 reads CSASFQEPINYGYTF. The CDR3 DNA reads TGCAGTGCTAGTTTTCAGGAACCCATTAACTATGGCTACACCTTC. The chain links TRBV20-1 to TRBJ1-2; D is unresolved. The CDR3 contains 15 residues. Germline values: CDR1 DFQATT, CDR2 SNEGSKA (reference sequence). The V and J ends lost 3 bases and 1 base respectively, with 15 bases between them.

The chain recombines TRBV6-5 with TRBJ2-2; weak D call: TRBD2 (5 bases). V was clipped by 4 bases and J by 7 bases, with 7 bases between them. The germline CDR1 and CDR2 sequences are MNHEY and SVGAGI. The CDR3 totals 12 residues. The CDR3 DNA reads as TGTGCCAGCAGTTTCAGCGGCGGGGAGCTGTTTTTT. This translates into CASSFSGGELFF.

The CDR3 region is CASSLVRIPGEGGTQYF. CDR3 nucleotides: TGTGCCAGCAGCTTAGTTAGGATACCGGGAGAGGGCGGGACCCAGTACTTC. The chain has TRBV7-8 and TRBJ2-5; a weak D match, TRBD2 (6 bases). V was pared by 1 base and J by 7 bases, with 22 bases between. Germline-derived CDR1 and CDR2 are SGHVS and FQNEAQ. The CDR3 is 17 residues long.

The V and J genes are TRBV5-1 and TRBJ1-1; unclear D gene. The CDR3 has 14 residues. Germline V gene sequence: CDR1 SGHRS, CDR2 YFSETQ. V lost 3 bases and J lost 1, with 10 bases in between. CDR3 amino acids: CASSSLTKNTEAFF. In DNA form, the CDR3 reads TGCGCCAGCAGCTCTTTAACTAAGAACACTGAAGCTTTCTTT.

The rearrangement links TRBV7-2 to TRBJ2-3; TRBD2 aligns across 9 bases. In germline, CDR1 is SGHTA, CDR2 FQGNSA. The CDR3 contains 18 residues. The J segment lost 1 base and the V segment lost 5 bases, leaving 13 bases of the junction unmatched. The chain's CDR3 is CASSAMGTSGSGTDTQYF. The CDR3 DNA reads as TGTGCCAGCAGCGCCATGGGTACTAGCGGGTCTGGCACAGATACGCAGTATTTT.

This chain uses TRBV16 with TRBJ1-1; weak D call: TRBD1 (5 bases). The V gene's germline CDR1 is KGHSY and CDR2 FQNENV. V lost 4 bases, J lost 1 base, and 13 bases lay in between. This CDR3 is 15 amino acids long. The CDR3 spells CASSRSPRENTEAFF. In nucleotides, the CDR3 is TGTGCCAGCAGCCGTTCCCCCAGGGAGAACACTGAAGCTTTCTTT. Filled out from reference TRBV16 and TRBJ1-1, the complete variable domain reads GEEVAQTPKHLVRGEGQKAKLYCAPIKGHSYVFWYQQVLKNEFKFLISFQNENVFDETGMPKERFSAKCLPNSPCSLEIQATKLEDSAVYFCASSRSPRENTEAFFGQGTRLTVV.

The chain combines TRBV24-1 with TRBJ2-1, with D possibly TRBD2 on 5 matching bases. The CDR3 sequence is 16 residues long. CDR1 KGHDR and CDR2 SFDVKD come from the germline V gene. V was cut by 5 bases and J by 4 bases, with 17 bases left in between. This CDR3 reads CATSGLRQENYNEQFF. The DNA of the CDR3 is TGTGCCACCAGTGGACTACGGCAGGAGAATTACAATGAGCAGTTCTTC.

J is TRBJ1-3 and V is TRBV5-1; no firm D call. There are 16 residues in the CDR3. Per the germline V gene, CDR1 is SGHRS and CDR2 is YFSETQ. The V gene lost 3 bases and the J gene lost 3 bases, with 16 bases spanning the gap. As DNA, the CDR3 is TGCGCCAGCAGCTCGAAATTGGGCGCGGGTGGAAACACCATATATTTT. This encodes CASSSKLGAGGNTIYF. The whole variable domain, remainder taken from reference TRBV5-1 and TRBJ1-3, is KAGVTQTPRYLIKTRGQQVTLSCSPISGHRSVSWYQQTPGQGLQFLFEYFSETQRNKGNFPGRFSGRQFSNSRSEMNVSTLELGDSALYLCASSSKLGAGGNTIYFGEGSWLTVV.